This T cell receptor (beta chain) is drawn from a study of OX40 agonist ivuxolimab in advanced cancers. Turning to the study itself: All patients had ivuxolimab intravenously every 2 weeks at 0.01 to 10 mg/kg. Mean age roughly 65 years, range 23 to 79; around 80% male. Enrollees could have had prior anti-PD-1, anti-PD-L1 or anti-CTLA-4 therapy, which more than 30% had received. Notes on the study in general: Mean expanded clone counts were higher in CD8+ than CD4+ T cells.

The table lists this clone with a count of one. What it recognizes is unknown. Profiled with immunoSEQ multiplex PCR; TCRdb holds only in-frame clones, not every one. This table has roughly 120,000 clones, 80% to 90% appearing once. The input for sequencing was CD4+ or CD8+ T cells sorted from blood, taken in a trial of the OX40 agonist ivuxolimab. This receptor was taken from an adult with an advanced solid tumor such as melanoma, head and neck, liver or kidney cancer.

The CDR3 nucleotides read TGTGCCAGCAGTTTATTTCGTTCAGGCCACACTAACTATGGCTACACCTTC. Translated: CASSLFRSGHTNYGYTF. This chain links TRBV27 with TRBJ1-2; D not certain. The CDR3 is 17 residues long. V was cut by 1 base and J by 0 bases, with 15 bases left in between. CDR1 and CDR2 from the germline V gene are MNHEY and SMNVEV (reference sequence).